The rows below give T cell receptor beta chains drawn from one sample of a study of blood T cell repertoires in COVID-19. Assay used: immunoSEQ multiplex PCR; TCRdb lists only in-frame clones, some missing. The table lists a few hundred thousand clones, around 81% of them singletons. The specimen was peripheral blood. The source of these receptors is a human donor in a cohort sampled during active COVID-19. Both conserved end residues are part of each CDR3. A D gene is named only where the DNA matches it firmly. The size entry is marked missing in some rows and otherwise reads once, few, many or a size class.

CASSPGTSSSYEQYF,TGCGCCAGCAGCCCTGGGACATCTAGCTCCTACGAGCAGTACTTC,TRBJ2-7,NA,TRBV5-1,NA
CATSTGGRRGYTF,TGTGCCACCAGTACGGGGGGCAGACGTGGCTACACCTTC,TRBJ1-2,once,TRBV24-1,NA
CASNSGDRGTNGYTF,TGTGCCAGCAATTCAGGGGACAGGGGAACAAATGGCTACACCTTC,TRBJ1-2,many,TRBV7-9,TRBD1
CASSLSPNSGAINSPLHF,TGTGCCAGCAGCTTGTCACCTAATTCAGGGGCGATAAATTCACCCCTCCACTTT,TRBJ1-6,NA,TRBV5-8,NA
CASSLGLGTGNYGYTF,TGTGCCAGCAGCTTAGGTCTGGGGACAGGGAACTATGGCTACACCTTC,TRBJ1-2,few,TRBV7-2,TRBD1
CASSSPFSLANYGYTF,TGTGCCAGCAGCTCACCCTTTTCCTTAGCTAACTATGGCTACACCTTC,TRBJ1-2,NA,TRBV7-9,NA
CASSPPGQGDYEQYF,TGTGCCAGCTCACCACCGGGACAGGGGGACTACGAGCAGTACTTC,TRBJ2-7,once,TRBV18,TRBD1
CASSGLAGGLWYQETQYF,TGTGCCAGCAGTGGACTAGCGGGGGGGCTTTGGTACCAAGAGACCCAGTACTTC,TRBJ2-5,NA,TRBV27,TRBD2
CATFRQGDGGDTIYF,TGTGCCACCTTCAGACAGGGGGATGGAGGAGACACCATATATTTT,TRBJ1-3,NA,TRBV24-1,TRBD1
CASSPSVQRELGDTQYF,TGTGCCAGCAGCCCTTCTGTACAGCGGGAACTCGGAGATACGCAGTATTTT,TRBJ2-3,NA,TRBV21-1,NA
CASSLSGGAGELFF,TGTGCTAGCAGCTTAAGCGGGGGGGCCGGGGAGCTGTTTTTT,TRBJ2-2,NA,TRBV7-7,TRBD2
CASSPLARSSYEQYF,TGTGCCAGCAGTCCCCTAGCGCGAAGCTCCTACGAGCAGTACTTC,TRBJ2-7,few,TRBV28,NA
CATSDYRDNIGELFF,TGTGCCACCAGTGATTACCGGGACAATATCGGGGAGCTGTTTTTT,TRBJ2-2,NA,TRBV24-1,NA
CASSLFGGGGETQYF,TGCGCCAGCAGCTTGTTTGGCGGGGGGGGAGAGACCCAGTACTTC,TRBJ2-5,NA,TRBV5-1,TRBD2
CASSPGSGRDEQFF,TGTGCCAGCAGCCCGGGTAGCGGGAGGGATGAGCAGTTCTTC,TRBJ2-1,NA,TRBV11-3,TRBD2
CASSPAGQFNSPLHF,TGTGCCAGCAGCCCTGCGGGACAGTTTAATTCACCCCTCCACTTT,TRBJ1-6,NA,TRBV7-9,TRBD1
CASSQTSTGPGDEKLFF,TGTGCCAGCAGCCAAACATCGACAGGGCCGGGGGATGAAAAACTGTTTTTT,TRBJ1-4,NA,TRBV3-1/TRBV3-2,TRBD1
CASSEWSGEGSEAFF,TGTGCCAGCAGTGAATGGTCAGGGGAAGGCTCTGAAGCTTTCTTT,TRBJ1-1,once,TRBV25-1,NA
CASSRGVQGAYEQYF,TGTGCCAGCAGCCGCGGGGTCCAGGGAGCCTACGAGCAGTACTTC,TRBJ2-7,NA,TRBV11-3,NA
CASSSDGQGQETQYF,TGTGCCAGCAGTTCAGACGGACAGGGCCAAGAGACCCAGTACTTC,TRBJ2-5,NA,TRBV27,TRBD1
CASSPPPPSSYNEQFF,TGTGCCAGCAGCCCCCCGCCCCCGAGCTCCTACAATGAGCAGTTCTTC,TRBJ2-1,few,TRBV28,NA
CASSFRDNKNIQYF,TGTGCCAGCAGTTTCCGGGACAACAAAAACATTCAGTACTTC,TRBJ2-4,NA,TRBV6-5,NA
CASSLRGAGEQYF,TGTGCCAGCAGCTTGCGGGGGGCCGGGGAGCAGTACTTC,TRBJ2-7,NA,TRBV5-4,NA
CASSLAALAGADTQYF,TGCGCCAGCAGCTTGGCCGCCCTAGCGGGGGCAGATACGCAGTATTTT,TRBJ2-3,once,TRBV5-1,TRBD2
CASSLPKIDSRSGNTIYF,TGTGCCAGCAGCCTACCCAAAATTGACTCCCGCTCTGGAAACACCATATATTTT,TRBJ1-3,many,TRBV28,NA
CASSLQVISYNSPLHF,TGTGCCAGCAGCCTGCAGGTGATCTCCTATAATTCACCCCTCCACTTT,TRBJ1-6,NA,TRBV4-2,NA
CASSLTGNEQYF,TGCGCCAGCAGCCTGACAGGGAACGAGCAGTACTTC,TRBJ2-7,NA,TRBV4-1,TRBD1
CASSLEGRRVTTEAFF,TGCGCCAGCAGCTTGGAGGGGAGGAGGGTGACCACTGAAGCTTTCTTT,TRBJ1-1,NA,TRBV5-1,NA
CARSTGWANSPLHF,TGTGCCAGATCGACAGGGTGGGCTAATTCACCCCTCCACTTT,TRBJ1-6,once,TRBV2,TRBD1
CASSRRQGADTEAFF,TGTGCCAGCAGCCGTAGACAGGGCGCTGACACTGAAGCTTTCTTT,TRBJ1-1,NA,TRBV6-4,TRBD1
CASSLSGTPYEQYF,TGCGCCAGCAGCTTGTCAGGGACTCCCTACGAGCAGTACTTC,TRBJ2-7,NA,TRBV5-1,NA
CASSPGLAGGLSTDTQYF,TGCGCCAGCAGCCCGGGACTAGCGGGGGGCCTGAGCACAGATACGCAGTATTTT,TRBJ2-3,few,TRBV5-1,TRBD2
CASSLNFGSYNEQFF,TGTGCCAGTAGCCTAAACTTCGGCTCCTACAATGAGCAGTTCTTC,TRBJ2-1,once,TRBV19,NA
CASSPGQEAHGNTIYF,TGCGCCAGCAGCCCAGGACAGGAAGCCCATGGAAACACCATATATTTT,TRBJ1-3,once,TRBV5-1,TRBD1
CSARFSYGYTF,TGCAGTGCTAGGTTTAGCTATGGCTACACCTTC,TRBJ1-2,NA,TRBV20-1,NA
CASSKQGTANTGELFF,TGTGCCAGCAGCAAACAGGGGACAGCTAACACCGGGGAGCTGTTTTTT,TRBJ2-2,NA,TRBV7-2,TRBD1